A single TCR beta chain is shown here with its context. Its antigen is not identified. The record originates from a study of shared clonotypes between healthy human individuals. Study-wide findings and caveats: The study found lower generation probabilities in non-shared clonotypes than in those shared by all four donors.

Clones were sequenced by immunoSEQ multiplex PCR, and TCRdb holds only the in-frame ones, with some missing. The sample shows around 1,900,000 clones, 93% of them seen only once. Germline CDR1 reads SGHDT; CDR2 reads YYEEEE. This CDR3 region has 14 residues. V was cut by 1 base and J by 4 bases, with 11 bases left in between. In the naive CD8 group, cells lacked CD45RO and were positively selected for CCR7, so terminally differentiated effector memory CD45RA+ cells were left out. Input material: naive CD8+ T cells from PBMCs. This rearrangement joins TRBV5-6 to TRBJ2-5; D gene unclear. The receptor was derived from a man between 18 and 29 years old in good health. Some clones in this sample may be carry-over from other donors' samples. The CDR3 coding sequence is TGTGCCAGCAGCTTGAAGTGGAGCTCAGAGACCCAGTACTTC. It is translated as CASSLKWSSETQYF.